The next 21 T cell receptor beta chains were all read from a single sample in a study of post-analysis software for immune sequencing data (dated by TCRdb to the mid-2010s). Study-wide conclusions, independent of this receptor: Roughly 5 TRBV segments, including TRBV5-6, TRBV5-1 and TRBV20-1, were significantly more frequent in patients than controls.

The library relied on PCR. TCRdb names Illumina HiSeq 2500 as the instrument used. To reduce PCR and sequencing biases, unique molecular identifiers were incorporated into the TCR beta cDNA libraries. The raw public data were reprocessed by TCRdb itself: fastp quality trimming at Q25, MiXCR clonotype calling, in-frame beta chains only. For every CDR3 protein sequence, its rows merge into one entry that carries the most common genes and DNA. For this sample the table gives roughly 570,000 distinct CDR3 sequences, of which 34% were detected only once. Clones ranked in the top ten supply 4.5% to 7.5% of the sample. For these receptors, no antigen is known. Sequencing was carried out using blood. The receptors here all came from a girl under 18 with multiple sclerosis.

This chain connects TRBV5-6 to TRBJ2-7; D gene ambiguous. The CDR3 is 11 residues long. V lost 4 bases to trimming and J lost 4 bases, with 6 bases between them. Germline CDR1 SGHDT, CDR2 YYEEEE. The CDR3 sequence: CASSKMYEQYV. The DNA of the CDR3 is TGTGCCAGCAGCAAAATGTACGAGCAGTACGTC.

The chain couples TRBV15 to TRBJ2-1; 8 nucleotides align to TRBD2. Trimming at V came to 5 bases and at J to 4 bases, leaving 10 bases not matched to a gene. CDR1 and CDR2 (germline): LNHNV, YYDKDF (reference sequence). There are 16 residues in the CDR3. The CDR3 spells CATSPQRGPPYNEQFF. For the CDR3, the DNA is TGTGCCACCAGCCCACAGCGGGGGCCCCCTTACAATGAGCAGTTCTTC.

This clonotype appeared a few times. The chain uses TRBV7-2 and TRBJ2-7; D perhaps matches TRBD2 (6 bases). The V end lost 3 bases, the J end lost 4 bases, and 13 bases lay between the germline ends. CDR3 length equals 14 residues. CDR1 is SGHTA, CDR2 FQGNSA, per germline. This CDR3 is CASSFYRDSYEQYF. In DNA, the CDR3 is TGTGCCAGCAGCTTTTACCGGGACTCATACGAGCAGTACTTC.

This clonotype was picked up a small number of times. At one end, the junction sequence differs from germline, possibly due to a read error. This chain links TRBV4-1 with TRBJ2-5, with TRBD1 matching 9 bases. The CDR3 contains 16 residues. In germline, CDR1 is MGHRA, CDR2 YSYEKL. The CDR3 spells CDSSQQGAGVQETQYF. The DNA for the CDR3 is TGCGACAGCAGCCAACAGGGGGCGGGGGTCCAAGAGACCCAGTACTTC.

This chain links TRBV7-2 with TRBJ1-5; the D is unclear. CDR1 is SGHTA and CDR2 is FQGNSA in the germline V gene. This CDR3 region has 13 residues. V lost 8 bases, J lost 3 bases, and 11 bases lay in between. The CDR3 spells CASRRSLNQPQHF. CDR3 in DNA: TGTGCCAGCCGACGGAGTCTCAATCAGCCCCAGCATTTT. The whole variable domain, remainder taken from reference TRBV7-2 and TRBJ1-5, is GAGVSQSPSNKVTEKGKDVELRCDPISGHTALYWYRQSLGQGLEFLIYFQGNSAPDKSGLPSDRFSAERTGGSVSTLTIQRTQQEDSAVYLCASRRSLNQPQHFGDGTRLSIL.

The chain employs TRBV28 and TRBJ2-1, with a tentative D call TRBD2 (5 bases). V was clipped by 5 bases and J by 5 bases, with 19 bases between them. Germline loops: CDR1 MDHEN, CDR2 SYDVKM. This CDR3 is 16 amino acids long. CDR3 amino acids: CASSPSLRGGHNEQFF. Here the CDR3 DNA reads TGTGCCAGCAGTCCCTCCCTCCGAGGAGGCCACAATGAGCAGTTCTTC.

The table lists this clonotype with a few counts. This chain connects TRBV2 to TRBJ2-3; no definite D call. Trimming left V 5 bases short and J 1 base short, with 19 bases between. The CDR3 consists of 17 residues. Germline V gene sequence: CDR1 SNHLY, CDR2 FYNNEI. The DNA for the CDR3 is TGTGCCAGCAGTTATCCTCCGGGCCTTCCCGGCACAGATACGCAGTATTTT. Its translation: CASSYPPGLPGTDTQYF.

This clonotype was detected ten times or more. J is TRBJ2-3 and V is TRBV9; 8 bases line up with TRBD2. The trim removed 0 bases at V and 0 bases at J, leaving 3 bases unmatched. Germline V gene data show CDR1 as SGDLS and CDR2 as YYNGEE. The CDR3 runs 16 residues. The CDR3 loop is CASSVVGTRSTDTQYF. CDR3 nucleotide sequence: TGTGCCAGCAGCGTAGTCGGGACTAGGAGCACAGATACGCAGTATTTT.

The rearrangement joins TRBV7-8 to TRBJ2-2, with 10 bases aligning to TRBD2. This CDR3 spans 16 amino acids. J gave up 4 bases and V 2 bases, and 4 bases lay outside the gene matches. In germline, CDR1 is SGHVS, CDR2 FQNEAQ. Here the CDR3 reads CASSLSERGGTGELFF. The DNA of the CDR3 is TGTGCCAGCAGCTTAAGCGAGCGGGGGGGCACCGGGGAGCTGTTTTTT.

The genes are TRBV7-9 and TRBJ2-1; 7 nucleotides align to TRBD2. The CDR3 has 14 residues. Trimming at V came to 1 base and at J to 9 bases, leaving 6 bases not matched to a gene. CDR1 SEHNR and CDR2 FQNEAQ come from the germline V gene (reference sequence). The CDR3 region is CASSLGRTRGEQFF. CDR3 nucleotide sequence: TGTGCCAGCAGCTTAGGACGGACTAGAGGTGAGCAGTTCTTC.

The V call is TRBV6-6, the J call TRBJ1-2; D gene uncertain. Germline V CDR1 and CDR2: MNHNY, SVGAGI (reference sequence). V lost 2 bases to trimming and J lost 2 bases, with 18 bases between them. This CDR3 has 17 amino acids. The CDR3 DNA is TGTGCCAGCAGTTACCGATTGGTGGACGTGAGGAACTATGGCTACACCTTC. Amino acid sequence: CASSYRLVDVRNYGYTF.

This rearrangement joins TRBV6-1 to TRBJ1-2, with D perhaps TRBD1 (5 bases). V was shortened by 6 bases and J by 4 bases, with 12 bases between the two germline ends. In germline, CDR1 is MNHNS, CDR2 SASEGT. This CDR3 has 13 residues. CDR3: CASRVGGTYGYTF. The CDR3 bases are TGTGCCAGCAGAGTCGGGGGAACCTATGGCTACACCTTC.

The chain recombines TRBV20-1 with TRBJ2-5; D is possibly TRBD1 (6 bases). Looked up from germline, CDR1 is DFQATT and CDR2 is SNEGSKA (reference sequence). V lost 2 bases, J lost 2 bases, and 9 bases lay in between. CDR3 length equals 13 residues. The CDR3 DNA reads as TGCAGTGCTAGACGGCAGGGGCAAGAGACCCAGTACTTC. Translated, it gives CSARRQGQETQYF.

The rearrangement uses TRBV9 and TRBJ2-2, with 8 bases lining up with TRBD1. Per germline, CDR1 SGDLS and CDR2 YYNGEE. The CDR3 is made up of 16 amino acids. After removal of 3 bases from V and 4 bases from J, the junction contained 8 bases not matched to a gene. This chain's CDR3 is CASSADRGLGTGELFF. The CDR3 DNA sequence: TGTGCCAGCAGCGCCGACAGGGGTCTCGGCACCGGGGAGCTGTTTTTT.

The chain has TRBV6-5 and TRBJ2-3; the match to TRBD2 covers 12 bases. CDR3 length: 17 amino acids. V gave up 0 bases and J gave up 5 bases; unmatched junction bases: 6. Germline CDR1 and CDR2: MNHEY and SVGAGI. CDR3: CASSYSLAGGQVDTQYF. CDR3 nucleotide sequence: TGTGCCAGCAGTTACTCTCTAGCGGGGGGGCAGGTAGATACGCAGTATTTT.

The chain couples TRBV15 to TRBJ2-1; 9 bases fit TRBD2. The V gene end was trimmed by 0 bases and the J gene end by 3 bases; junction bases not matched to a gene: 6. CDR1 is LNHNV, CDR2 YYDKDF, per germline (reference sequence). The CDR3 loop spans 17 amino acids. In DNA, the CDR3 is TGTGCCACCAGCAGAGATCTGAAGCGGGGGGACTACAATGAGCAGTTCTTC. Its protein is CATSRDLKRGDYNEQFF.

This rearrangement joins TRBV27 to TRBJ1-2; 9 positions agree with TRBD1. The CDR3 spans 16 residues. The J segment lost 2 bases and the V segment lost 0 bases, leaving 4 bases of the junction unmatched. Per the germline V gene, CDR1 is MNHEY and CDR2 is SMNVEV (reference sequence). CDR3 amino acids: CASSLSGQGGNYGYTF. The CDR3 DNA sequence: TGTGCCAGCAGTTTATCGGGACAGGGCGGGAACTATGGCTACACCTTC.

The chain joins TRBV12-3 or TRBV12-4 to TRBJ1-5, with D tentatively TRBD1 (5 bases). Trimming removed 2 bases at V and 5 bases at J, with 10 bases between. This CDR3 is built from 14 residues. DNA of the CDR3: TGTGCCAGCAGTTTAATGGGCAGGGATCAGCCCCAGCATTTT. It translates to CASSLMGRDQPQHF.

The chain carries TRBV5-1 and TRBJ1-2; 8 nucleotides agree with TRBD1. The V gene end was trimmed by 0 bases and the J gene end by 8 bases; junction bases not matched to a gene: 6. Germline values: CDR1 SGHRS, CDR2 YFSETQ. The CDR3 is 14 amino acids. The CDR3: CASSLGQGSRGYTF. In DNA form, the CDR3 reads TGCGCCAGCAGCTTGGGACAGGGGTCCCGGGGCTACACCTTC.

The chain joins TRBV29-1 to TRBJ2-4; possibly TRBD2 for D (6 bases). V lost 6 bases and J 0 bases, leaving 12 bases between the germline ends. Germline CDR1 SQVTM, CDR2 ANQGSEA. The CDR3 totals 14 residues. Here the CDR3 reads CSVAGRLAKNIQYF. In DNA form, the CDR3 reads TGCAGCGTCGCGGGACGGCTAGCCAAAAACATTCAGTACTTC.

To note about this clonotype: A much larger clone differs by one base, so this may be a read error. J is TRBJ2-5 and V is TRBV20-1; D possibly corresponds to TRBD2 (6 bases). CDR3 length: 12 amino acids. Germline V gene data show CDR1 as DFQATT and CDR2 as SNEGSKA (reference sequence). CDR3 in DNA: TGCAATGCTAGTCGGAGGGTGGAGACCCAGTACTTC. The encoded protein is CNASRRVETQYF.